Each of the 20 T cell receptor beta chains below was sequenced from the same sample in a study of control samples from healthy donors and cancer patients (TCRdb year 2020). Libraries were constructed by the immunoSEQ multiplex PCR assay. TCRdb limited this immuneACCESS table to in-frame rearrangements with V and J called. A share of clones is missing; checked studies link under half to unresolved V genes, and the rest is unexplained. The sample table records under 150,000 clones; approximately 90% of these occur just once. The biggest ten clones account for just over 8.5% of the sample. The sequencing sample was made of blood. Receptor source: a woman in her twenties or thirties in good health.

The V gene is TRBV7-2, the J gene TRBJ2-7, with 10 bases aligning to TRBD2. Losses at the gene ends were 5 bases for V and 4 bases for J; bases not matched to a gene: 8. The CDR3 runs 15 residues. Germline CDR1 is SGHTA and CDR2 is FQGNSA. CDR3 sequence reads: CASSPRTSGTYEQYF. In DNA, the CDR3 is TGTGCCAGCAGCCCGAGGACTAGCGGAACTTACGAGCAGTACTTC.

J is TRBJ2-1 and V is TRBV13, with TRBD2 matching over 10 bases. The CDR3 sequence is 15 residues long. CDR1 is PRHDT, CDR2 FYEKMQ, per germline (reference sequence). With V trimmed by 5 bases and J by 9 bases, 10 bases remained unmatched. CDR3 DNA: TGTGCCAGCAGCACAGAAGCGGGAGGGCAGCCTGAGCAGTTCTTC. Translating gives CASSTEAGGQPEQFF.

The J gene is TRBJ1-2, the V gene TRBV10-3, with no clear D. The CDR3 runs to 12 residues. Trimming removed 0 bases from V and 5 bases from J, with 4 bases in between. Per germline, CDR1 ENHRY and CDR2 SYGVKD. CDR3 coding DNA: TGTGCCATCAGTGAGTCCGGATATGGCTACACCTTC. The encoded protein is CAISESGYGYTF.

The V and J genes are TRBV5-8 and TRBJ1-2, with TRBD1 matching 7 bases. The V and J ends lost 1 base and 4 bases, in that order; junction bases with no gene match: 7. From germline, CDR1 is SGHTS and CDR2 YDEGEE. This CDR3 contains 15 residues. The CDR3 DNA follows: TGTGCCAGCAGCTTGTTGGGAGGGGGCGGCTATGGCTACACCTTC. Translating it yields CASSLLGGGGYGYTF.

The J gene is TRBJ2-1, the V gene TRBV6-5, with 8 positions matching TRBD2. Germline assignment: CDR1 MNHEY and CDR2 SVGAGI. CDR3 length: 15 amino acids. Unmatched junction bases numbered 5, after V lost 2 bases and J lost 5 bases. The CDR3 is CASSYGSGINNEQFF. Written as DNA, the CDR3 is TGTGCCAGCAGTTACGGTAGCGGGATTAACAATGAGCAGTTCTTC.

The chain couples TRBV29-1 to TRBJ1-3; D unclear. This CDR3 contains 13 residues. Germline V lookup: CDR1 SQVTM, CDR2 ANQGSEA. Trimming cost V 3 bases and J 3 bases, with 9 bases left between them. In DNA, the CDR3 is TGCAGCGTTGAGGCCCGAGTTGGAAACACCATATATTTT. Translating it yields CSVEARVGNTIYF.

This clone was recorded only once. The rearrangement links TRBV6-5 to TRBJ2-7; TRBD2 aligns across 13 bases. The CDR3 totals 16 residues. After removal of 0 bases from V and 6 bases from J, the junction contained 5 bases not matched to a gene. CDR1 MNHEY and CDR2 SVGAGI come from the germline V gene. The CDR3 DNA reads as TGTGCCAGCAGTTACTCGAGGACTAGCGGGAGTGGCGAGCAGTACTTC. Residues: CASSYSRTSGSGEQYF.

V gene TRBV21-1 combines with J gene TRBJ2-2. TRBV21-1 corresponds to a pseudogene. The CDR3 length is 13 residues. For the CDR3, the DNA is TGTGCCAGACCCTCCGGGGACGCCGGGGAGCTGTTTTTT. This encodes CARPSGDAGELFF.

This clone came up a few times. The chain employs TRBV6-2 or TRBV6-3 and TRBJ2-7; 9 nucleotides line up with TRBD1. Germline CDR1 and CDR2: MNHEY and SVGEGT. The trim removed 6 bases at V and 4 bases at J, leaving 10 bases unmatched. This CDR3 spans 15 amino acids. The CDR3 sequence is CASSPPGQGKYEQYF. DNA for the CDR3: TGTGCCAGCAGCCCCCCGGGACAGGGAAAATACGAGCAGTACTTC.

The table lists this clone with a count of one. The gene calls are TRBV5-1 and TRBJ2-7; possibly TRBD2 for D (5 bases). The CDR3 extends over 16 amino acids. The germline CDR1 and CDR2 sequences are SGHRS and YFSETQ. The V end was cut by 0 bases, the J end by 5 bases, with 18 bases between. The CDR3 coding sequence is TGCGCCAGCAGCTTGGTTCTGGACGATAGAGGGCACGAGCAGTACTTC. Translation: CASSLVLDDRGHEQYF.

This clone appeared once. The rearrangement links TRBV7-2 to TRBJ2-3; possibly TRBD2 for D (6 bases). This CDR3 contains 13 residues. Looked up from germline, CDR1 is SGHTA and CDR2 is FQGNSA. V lost 2 bases, J lost 7 bases, and 10 bases lay in between. CDR3 sequence (DNA): TGTGCCAGCAGCTTACCAGGGAGGAATACGCAGTATTTT. Translated, it gives CASSLPGRNTQYF.

V is TRBV28 and J is TRBJ2-7; D might be TRBD1 (6 bases). From germline, CDR1 is MDHEN and CDR2 SYDVKM. V lost 6 bases and J 0 bases, leaving 15 bases between the germline ends. CDR3 length equals 15 residues. The CDR3 reads CASSPNDRTSYEQYF. The CDR3 DNA reads as TGTGCCAGCAGCCCGAACGACAGGACCTCCTACGAGCAGTACTTC.

With regard to this clone: At the DNA level, this CDR3 is encoded by other sequences in the same sample as well. The chain carries TRBV7-2 and TRBJ1-5; D is perhaps TRBD1 (6 bases). The CDR3 is made up of 14 amino acids. CDR1 is SGHTA and CDR2 is FQGNSA in the germline V gene. V lost 1 base to trimming and J lost 2 bases, with 6 bases between them. The CDR3, as DNA: TGTGCCAGCAGCTTAGGGGGGCGCAATCAGCCCCAGCATTTT. This codes for CASSLGGRNQPQHF.

This clone was seen a single time. The chain carries TRBV29-1 and TRBJ2-5; a possible D gene is TRBD2 (5 bases). The V gene's germline CDR1 is SQVTM and CDR2 ANQGSEA. CDR3 length: 12 residues. V lost 3 bases and J lost 1, with 6 bases in between. The CDR3 protein is CSVDGVQETQYF. CDR3 sequence (DNA): TGCAGCGTTGACGGGGTCCAAGAGACCCAGTACTTC.

The chain is built from TRBV27 and TRBJ1-2; D might be TRBD1 (6 bases). The CDR3 length is 17 residues. The germline V gene encodes CDR1 MNHEY and CDR2 SMNVEV (reference sequence). Trimming took 2 bases from V and 0 from J, leaving 16 bases between them. In nucleotides, the CDR3 is TGTGCCAGCAGTTTAGCAGGGGTCCCAACAGCTAACTATGGCTACACCTTC. This translates into CASSLAGVPTANYGYTF.

The chain has TRBV27 and TRBJ2-1, with TRBD2 matching over 9 bases. This CDR3 spans 15 amino acids. Looked up from germline, CDR1 is MNHEY and CDR2 is SMNVEV (reference sequence). V was clipped by 4 bases and J by 10 bases; unmatched bases: 11. CDR3 amino acids: CASSSLREGMIEQFF. The CDR3 DNA reads TGTGCCAGCAGTTCCTTGCGGGAGGGGATGATCGAGCAGTTCTTC.

This rearrangement joins TRBV27 to TRBJ1-2; 8 bases are shared with TRBD1. In germline, CDR1 is MNHEY, CDR2 SMNVEV (reference sequence). The CDR3 runs to 17 residues. Trimming removed 4 bases from V and 8 bases from J; junction bases left unmatched: 18. CDR3 amino acids: CASSSRGTGRGFRGYTF. The CDR3, as DNA: TGTGCCAGCAGTTCTAGGGGGACAGGTCGGGGATTTAGAGGCTACACCTTC.

The J gene is TRBJ2-5, the V gene TRBV7-9, with TRBD2 as a possible D gene (6 bases). This CDR3 is built from 14 residues. Germline CDR1 reads SEHNR; CDR2 reads FQNEAQ (reference sequence). V lost 7 bases and J lost 5, with 17 bases in between. Here the CDR3 reads CASTLEVRGETQYF. CDR3 coding DNA: TGTGCCAGCACCCTGGAAGTTCGGGGGGAGACCCAGTACTTC.

The chain carries TRBV3-1 (or the pseudogene TRBV3-2) and TRBJ2-2; D unresolved. Trimming took off 1 base at V and 3 bases at J, with 3 bases between the two ends. This CDR3 has 13 amino acids. Germline V gene data show CDR1 as LGHDT and CDR2 as YNNKEL (reference sequence). The CDR3 spells CASSQGDTGELFF. CDR3 nucleotides: TGTGCCAGCAGCCAAGGTGACACCGGGGAGCTGTTTTTT.

This chain links TRBV27 with TRBJ2-7, with a tentative D call TRBD2 (6 bases). The germline V gene encodes CDR1 MNHEY and CDR2 SMNVEV (reference sequence). The CDR3 is made up of 15 amino acids. Trimming removed 0 bases from V and 0 bases from J, with 9 bases in between. The chain's CDR3 is CASSLSQRASYEQYF. CDR3 in DNA: TGTGCCAGCAGTTTATCTCAGCGGGCCTCCTACGAGCAGTACTTC.